This T cell receptor (beta chain) was retrieved from a study of T-cell reconstitution after alpha-beta-depleted transplantation in children. Many counts were recorded for this clonotype. Germline lookup yields CDR1 DFQATT and CDR2 SNEGSKA (reference sequence). The CDR3 loop spans 15 amino acids. The V end was cut by 2 bases, the J end by 5 bases, with 16 bases between. The TCRbeta library was prepared with unique molecular identifiers. From the PCR reads, TCRdb called clonotypes with MiXCR, one entry per CDR3 protein. The sample has 200,000 to 250,000 distinct CDR3 sequences, around 11% seen once. This sample comprised PBMCs from the stem cell graft donor, obtained from the stem cell graft. This chain connects TRBV20-1 to TRBJ2-1; no firm D call. This receptor was identified in a human donor who donated a stem cell graft to a child with acute lymphoblastic leukemia. The CDR3 region is CSARPRLSGHNEQFF. CDR3 nucleotide sequence: TGCAGTGCTAGACCTCGGTTGTCAGGCCACAATGAGCAGTTCTTC.